The 30 T cell receptor beta chains listed next were all sequenced from one sample in a study of Ad26.COV2.S vaccination and SARS-CoV-2 variants. The table came from immunoSEQ multiplex PCR; TCRdb's copy has only in-frame clones and leaves some out. Seen here are over 85,000 clones, less than 85% observed once, and the top ten hold more than 15%. Source: peripheral blood, taken after recovery from COVID-19. These TCRs come from a human donor who had recovered from COVID-19.

The rearrangement links TRBV27 to TRBJ1-6, with D maybe TRBD1 (6 bases). V was pared by 7 bases and J by 4 bases, with 11 bases between. Germline V gene data show CDR1 as MNHEY and CDR2 as SMNVEV (reference sequence). The CDR3 extends over 14 amino acids. CDR3 sequence reads: CASTSGTYNSPLHF. The DNA of the CDR3 is TGTGCCAGCACGTCAGGGACATATAATTCACCCCTCCACTTT.

V usage is TRBV6-4 and J usage is TRBJ2-7, with TRBD2 matching over 12 bases. The CDR3 extends over 12 amino acids. The J segment lost 7 bases and the V segment lost 11 bases, leaving 6 bases of the junction unmatched. Germline-derived CDR1 and CDR2 are MRHNA and SNTAGT. CDR3 region: CAPGLAGREQYF. The CDR3 nucleotides read TGTGCCCCCGGACTAGCGGGACGTGAGCAGTACTTC.

The rearrangement joins TRBV19 to TRBJ2-4, with 12 nucleotides matching TRBD2. The CDR3 runs 17 residues. Per germline, CDR1 LNHDA and CDR2 SQIVND (reference sequence). Losses at the gene ends were 2 bases for V and 3 bases for J; bases not matched to a gene: 5. The CDR3: CASSILAGGLGKNIQYF. CDR3 DNA sequence: TGTGCCAGTAGTATACTAGCGGGAGGGTTAGGCAAAAACATTCAGTACTTC. The full variable domain, completed using reference TRBV19 and TRBJ2-4, is DGGITQSPKYLFRKEGQNVTLSCEQNLNHDAMYWYRQDPGQGLRLIYYSQIVNDFQKGDIAEGYSVSREKKESFPLTVTSAQKNPTAFYLCASSILAGGLGKNIQYFGAGTRLSVL.

The chain joins TRBV29-1 to TRBJ1-5; D uncertain. V gave up 5 bases and J gave up 3 bases, with 11 bases separating them. The CDR3 consists of 13 residues. From germline, CDR1 is SQVTM and CDR2 ANQGSEA. CDR3 residues: CSVSQENNQPQHF. CDR3 bases: TGCAGCGTTAGTCAGGAAAACAATCAGCCCCAGCATTTT. Looking up the rest from reference TRBV29-1 and TRBJ1-5 gives the full variable domain: SAVISQKPSRDICQRGTSLTIQCQVDSQVTMMFWYRQQPGQSLTLIATANQGSEATYESGFVIDKFPISRPNLTFSTLTVSNMSPEDSSIYLCSVSQENNQPQHFGDGTRLSIL.

J is TRBJ1-5 and V is TRBV29-1, with 9 bases lining up with TRBD1. The CDR3 runs 14 residues. The trim removed 4 bases at V and 4 bases at J, leaving 5 bases unmatched. The germline V gene has CDR1 SQVTM and CDR2 ANQGSEA. This CDR3 is CSVVPGQGNQPQHF. Written as DNA, the CDR3 is TGCAGCGTTGTCCCGGGACAGGGAAATCAGCCCCAGCATTTT. Full variable domain (remainder filled in from reference TRBV29-1 and TRBJ1-5): SAVISQKPSRDICQRGTSLTIQCQVDSQVTMMFWYRQQPGQSLTLIATANQGSEATYESGFVIDKFPISRPNLTFSTLTVSNMSPEDSSIYLCSVVPGQGNQPQHFGDGTRLSIL.

The J gene is TRBJ2-5, the V gene TRBV2; 10 nucleotides agree with TRBD1. V shed 8 bases and J 5 bases; nucleotides not matched to a gene: 5. Germline V gene data show CDR1 as SNHLY and CDR2 as FYNNEI. The CDR3 has 13 residues. The CDR3 nucleotides read TGTGCCAGCCAAGGACAGGGGGTTGAGACCCAGTACTTC. It specifies CASQGQGVETQYF.

This clone has ten or more counts. The chain employs TRBV29-1 and TRBJ2-1; possible D gene TRBD1, 5 bases. The CDR3 totals 15 residues. CDR1 is SQVTM and CDR2 is ANQGSEA in the germline V gene. V was clipped by 5 bases and J by 0 bases, with 14 bases between them. As DNA, the CDR3 is TGCAGCGTTCCTAGGGGCCCGAGCTCCTACAATGAGCAGTTCTTC. This translates into CSVPRGPSSYNEQFF.

The rearrangement links TRBV5-3 to TRBJ2-3; D perhaps matches TRBD1 (5 bases). TRBV5-3 is classed as an ORF, of uncertain function. Trimming left V 0 bases short and J 3 bases short, with 14 bases between. CDR3 length equals 16 residues. Written as DNA, the CDR3 is TGTGCCAGAAGCTTGGCCCAGGGTCAGGGAACAGATACGCAGTATTTT. Protein sequence: CARSLAQGQGTDTQYF.

The chain is built from TRBV5-6 and TRBJ1-2; D is unclear. CDR3 length: 13 residues. CDR1 SGHDT and CDR2 YYEEEE come from the germline V gene. Trimming removed 4 bases from V and 2 bases from J, with 9 bases in between. CDR3 amino acids: CASSPGNNYGYTF. CDR3 coding DNA: TGTGCCAGCAGCCCAGGAAACAACTATGGCTACACCTTC.

This rearrangement joins TRBV6-1 to TRBJ2-3; 14 bases are a match to TRBD2. The V and J ends lost 4 bases and 4 bases, in that order; junction bases with no gene match: 13. There are 19 residues in the CDR3. The germline CDR1 and CDR2 sequences are MNHNS and SASEGT. CDR3 sequence (DNA): TGTGCCAGCAGTGCGAACCGATTTCCGGGACTAGCGGGAGCAGATACGCAGTATTTT. This gives the protein CASSANRFPGLAGADTQYF.

This clone appeared once. The chain links TRBV15 to TRBJ2-3, with D perhaps assigned TRBD1 or TRBD2 (5 bases each). This CDR3 region has 16 residues. V was trimmed by 1 base and J by 3 bases, leaving 14 bases between them. The germline V gene has CDR1 LNHNV and CDR2 YYDKDF (reference sequence). The CDR3 region is CATSRGGTRGTDTQYF. As DNA, the CDR3 is TGTGCCACCAGCAGAGGAGGGACCCGAGGTACAGATACGCAGTATTTT.

The V gene is TRBV28, the J gene TRBJ1-3, with no clear D. The CDR3 totals 17 residues. Germline V gives CDR1 MDHEN, CDR2 SYDVKM. The germline V and J ends were trimmed by 10 bases and 0 bases, with 22 bases remaining between them. The CDR3 coding sequence is TGTGCCACCCGTCGGCCTGGAGAAGGAGCCTCTGGAAACACCATATATTTT. Encoded protein: CATRRPGEGASGNTIYF.

The chain combines TRBV15 with TRBJ2-7, with D possibly called TRBD1 or TRBD2 (5 bases each). The V end lost 5 bases, the J end lost 8 bases, and 10 bases lay between the germline ends. CDR1 is LNHNV and CDR2 is YYDKDF in the germline V gene (reference sequence). The CDR3 has 11 residues. The chain's CDR3 is CATSWGTQQYF. The CDR3 bases are TGTGCCACCAGCTGGGGGACGCAGCAGTACTTC.

The chain joins TRBV27 to TRBJ1-6; 8 bases map to TRBD1. This CDR3 has 15 amino acids. CDR1 is MNHEY, CDR2 SMNVEV, per germline (reference sequence). The V gene end was trimmed by 6 bases and the J gene end by 5 bases; junction bases not matched to a gene: 6. For the CDR3, the DNA is TGTGCCAGCAGATTTGGACAGGGAAATAATTCACCCCTCCACTTT. It encodes CASRFGQGNNSPLHF.

V and J are TRBV23-1 and TRBJ2-1; the match to TRBD1 covers 7 bases. TRBV23-1 is an ORF; its function is uncertain. V trimming: 7 bases; J trimming: 10 bases; junction bases outside the gene matches: 16. The CDR3 covers 15 residues. The CDR3 spells CASNRDSGMVREQFF. The CDR3 DNA is TGCGCCAGCAATCGGGACAGCGGAATGGTTCGGGAGCAGTTCTTC.

This chain uses TRBV24-1 with TRBJ1-2; 8 bases align to TRBD1. The germline gives CDR1 KGHDR, CDR2 SFDVKD. The CDR3 is 13 amino acids. The J segment lost 8 bases and the V segment lost 9 bases, leaving 10 bases of the junction unmatched. The CDR3 nucleotides are TGTGCCACCTCCCGCACCAGGACAGGGGGCTACACCTTC. It yields the protein CATSRTRTGGYTF.

This rearrangement joins TRBV25-1 to TRBJ1-2; 7 positions match TRBD1. This CDR3 comprises 15 residues. J was trimmed by 5 bases and V by 4 bases; bases with no gene match: 10. Per the germline V gene, CDR1 is MGHDK and CDR2 is SYGVNS. Here the CDR3 DNA reads TGTGCCAGCAGTGGGCTAACAGGGGTCGGGTATGGCTACACCTTC. This sequence encodes CASSGLTGVGYGYTF.

This chain uses TRBV12-3 or TRBV12-4 with TRBJ1-1; D remains unclear. There are 13 residues in the CDR3. The V and J ends lost 3 bases and 5 bases respectively, with 10 bases between them. The CDR3 nucleotides are TGTGCCAGCAGTTTGAACGGGGTTACTGAAGCTTTCTTT. Residues: CASSLNGVTEAFF.

Comment on this clone: At the DNA level, this CDR3 is encoded by other sequences in the same sample as well. V usage is TRBV28 and J usage is TRBJ2-3; D is possibly TRBD1 (5 bases). With 6 bases removed from V and 6 bases from J, the gap between germline ends came to 16 bases. Per germline, CDR1 MDHEN and CDR2 SYDVKM. CDR3 length: 14 amino acids. CDR3 DNA: TGTGCCAGCAGCATAGGGGATCCTTTCGATACGCAGTATTTT. The encoded protein is CASSIGDPFDTQYF.

The V call is TRBV11-2, the J call TRBJ2-3, with 9 bases that match TRBD2. The CDR3 is made up of 15 amino acids. V trimming: 5 bases; J trimming: 8 bases; junction bases outside the gene matches: 11. Germline loops: CDR1 SGHAT, CDR2 FQNNGV. The CDR3 is CASSQRLAEGITQYF. The DNA for the CDR3 is TGTGCCAGCAGCCAGAGACTAGCGGAGGGAATTACGCAGTATTTT.

The rearrangement uses TRBV5-6 and TRBJ2-5; TRBD2 matches 11 bases. The CDR3 covers 18 residues. Germline CDR1 and CDR2: SGHDT and YYEEEE. The junction had 14 bases not matched to a gene; V was cut back by 2 bases and J by 5 bases. CDR3 in DNA: TGTGCCAGCAGCTTAGAGGCTCCTAGCGGGAGGAGGAGGGAGACCCAGTACTTC. Amino acid sequence: CASSLEAPSGRRRETQYF.

The V gene is TRBV5-4, the J gene TRBJ2-1, with TRBD1 matching over 10 bases. J was trimmed by 9 bases and V by 5 bases; bases with no gene match: 17. Germline loops: CDR1 SGHNT, CDR2 YYREEE (reference sequence). CDR3 size: 17 residues. The CDR3, as DNA: TGTGCCAGCAGGCATGGATCAGGGACAGGGGATGTTGGTGAGCAGTTCTTC. Protein: CASRHGSGTGDVGEQFF.

The chain is built from TRBV27 and TRBJ1-1; tentative D call: TRBD1 (5 bases). The CDR3 loop spans 15 amino acids. V lost 8 bases and J 1 base, leaving 17 bases between the germline ends. Germline-derived CDR1 and CDR2 are MNHEY and SMNVEV (reference sequence). The CDR3 DNA reads as TGTGCCAGCGCTTATGGGGCAGGGCGGAACACTGAAGCTTTCTTT. Protein product: CASAYGAGRNTEAFF.

The chain combines TRBV14 with TRBJ1-6, with D uncertain. CDR1 is SGHDN and CDR2 is FVKESK in the germline V gene. The CDR3 length is 13 residues. V lost 0 bases and J 9 bases, leaving 6 bases between the germline ends. CDR3 region: CASSQERVSPLHF. The CDR3 DNA reads TGTGCCAGCAGCCAAGAACGGGTTTCACCCCTCCACTTT.

This chain connects TRBV5-4 to TRBJ2-2; no definite D call. V lost 5 bases to trimming and J lost 0 bases, with 17 bases between them. This CDR3 comprises 17 residues. Germline V lookup: CDR1 SGHNT, CDR2 YYREEE (reference sequence). The CDR3 nucleotides read TGTGCCAGCAGTCTACTACGTTCGTTTCCGAACACCGGGGAGCTGTTTTTT. It is translated as CASSLLRSFPNTGELFF.

In this sample, this clone turned up many times. The chain carries TRBV12-3 or TRBV12-4 and TRBJ2-6; D unresolved. V was shortened by 6 bases and J by 0 bases, with 3 bases between the two germline ends. The CDR3 is 13 amino acids. CDR3 nucleotides: TGTGCCAGCAGACACTCTGGGGCCAACGTCCTGACTTTC. It yields the protein CASRHSGANVLTF.

The chain recombines TRBV12-3 or TRBV12-4 with TRBJ2-1; no definite D call. With 1 base removed from V and 1 base from J, the gap between germline ends came to 2 bases. The CDR3 is 13 residues long. CDR3 residues: CASSLVSYNEQFF. CDR3 in DNA: TGTGCCAGCAGTTTAGTATCCTACAATGAGCAGTTCTTC.

The chain is built from TRBV7-6 and TRBJ1-3, with no clear D. The V gene lost 2 bases and the J gene lost 4 bases, with 9 bases spanning the gap. This CDR3 is 14 amino acids long. Germline CDR1 SGHVS, CDR2 FNYEAQ. As DNA, the CDR3 is TGTGCCAGCAGCTTACGGGCGGAAGGAAACACCATATATTTT. It yields the protein CASSLRAEGNTIYF.

This sequence joins TRBV20-1 and TRBJ2-1, with TRBD2 matching 9 bases. The CDR3 has 16 amino acids. V gave up 3 bases and J gave up 0 bases; unmatched junction bases: 6. Germline V CDR1 and CDR2: DFQATT, SNEGSKA (reference sequence). CDR3 sequence reads: CSASPLAGASYNEQFF. The CDR3 nucleotides read TGCAGTGCTAGTCCATTAGCGGGAGCCTCCTACAATGAGCAGTTCTTC.

This chain connects TRBV28 to TRBJ1-1; D gene uncertain. V was shortened by 5 bases and J by 0 bases, with 13 bases between the two germline ends. The germline V gene has CDR1 MDHEN and CDR2 SYDVKM. This CDR3 contains 15 residues. CDR3 in amino acids: CASSPPDKVNTEAFF. CDR3 DNA sequence: TGTGCCAGCAGTCCCCCCGACAAGGTGAACACTGAAGCTTTCTTT.